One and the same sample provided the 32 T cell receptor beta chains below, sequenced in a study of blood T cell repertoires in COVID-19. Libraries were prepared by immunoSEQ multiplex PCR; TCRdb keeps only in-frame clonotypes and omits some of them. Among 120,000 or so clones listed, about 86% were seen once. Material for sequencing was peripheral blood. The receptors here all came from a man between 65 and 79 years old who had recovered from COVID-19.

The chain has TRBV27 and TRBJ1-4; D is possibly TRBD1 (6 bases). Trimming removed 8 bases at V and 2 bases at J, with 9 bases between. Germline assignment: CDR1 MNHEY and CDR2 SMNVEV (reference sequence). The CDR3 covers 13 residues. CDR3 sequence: CASQGLTNEKLFF. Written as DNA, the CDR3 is TGTGCCAGCCAGGGGCTGACTAATGAAAAACTGTTTTTT.

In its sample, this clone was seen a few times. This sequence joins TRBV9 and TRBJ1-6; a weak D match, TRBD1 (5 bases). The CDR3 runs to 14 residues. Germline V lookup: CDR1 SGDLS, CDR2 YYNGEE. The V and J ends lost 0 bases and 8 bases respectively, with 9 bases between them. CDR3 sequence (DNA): TGTGCCAGCAGCGTAGATGACAGACATTCACCCCTCCACTTT. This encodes CASSVDDRHSPLHF.

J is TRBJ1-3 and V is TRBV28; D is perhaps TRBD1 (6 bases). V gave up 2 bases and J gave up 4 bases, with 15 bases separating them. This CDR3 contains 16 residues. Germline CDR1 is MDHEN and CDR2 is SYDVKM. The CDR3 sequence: CASSLTPGVRGNTIYF. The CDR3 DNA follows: TGTGCCAGCAGTTTAACCCCAGGGGTAAGGGGAAACACCATATATTTT.

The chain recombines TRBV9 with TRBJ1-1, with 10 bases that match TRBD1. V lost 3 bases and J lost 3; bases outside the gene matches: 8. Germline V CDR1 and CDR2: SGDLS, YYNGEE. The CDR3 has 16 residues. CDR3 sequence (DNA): TGTGCCAGCAGCGACCGACAGGGGGCGCCTCACACTGAAGCTTTCTTT. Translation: CASSDRQGAPHTEAFF. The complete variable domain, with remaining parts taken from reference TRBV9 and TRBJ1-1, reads DSGVTQTPKHLITATGQRVTLRCSPRSGDLSVYWYQQSLDQGLQFLIQYYNGEERAKGNILERFSAQQFPDLHSELNLSSLELGDSALYFCASSDRQGAPHTEAFFGQGTRLTVV.

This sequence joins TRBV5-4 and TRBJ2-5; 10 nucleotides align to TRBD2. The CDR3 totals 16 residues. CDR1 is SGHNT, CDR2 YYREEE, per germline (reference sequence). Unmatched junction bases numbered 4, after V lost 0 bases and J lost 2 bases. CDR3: CASSLGGSGGQETQYF. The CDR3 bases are TGTGCCAGCAGCTTGGGCGGTAGCGGGGGGCAAGAGACCCAGTACTTC.

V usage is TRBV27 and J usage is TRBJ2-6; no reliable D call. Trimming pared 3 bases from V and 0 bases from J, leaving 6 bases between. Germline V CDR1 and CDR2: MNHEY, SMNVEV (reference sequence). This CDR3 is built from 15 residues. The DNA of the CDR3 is TGTGCCAGCAGTTTTTTACTCTCTGGGGCCAACGTCCTGACTTTC. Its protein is CASSFLLSGANVLTF.

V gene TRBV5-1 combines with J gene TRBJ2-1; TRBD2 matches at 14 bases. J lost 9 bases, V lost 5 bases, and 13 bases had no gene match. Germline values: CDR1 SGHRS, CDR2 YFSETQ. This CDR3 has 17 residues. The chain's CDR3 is CASSSTPGLAGAGEQFF. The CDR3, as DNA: TGCGCCAGCAGTTCCACTCCGGGACTAGCGGGAGCTGGTGAGCAGTTCTTC.

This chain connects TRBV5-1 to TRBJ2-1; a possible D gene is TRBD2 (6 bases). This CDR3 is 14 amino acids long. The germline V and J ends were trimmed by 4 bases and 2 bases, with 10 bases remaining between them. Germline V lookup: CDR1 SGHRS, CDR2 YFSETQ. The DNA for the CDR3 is TGCGCCAGCAGCCGGGGGTCAACCTACAATGAGCAGTTCTTC. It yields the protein CASSRGSTYNEQFF.

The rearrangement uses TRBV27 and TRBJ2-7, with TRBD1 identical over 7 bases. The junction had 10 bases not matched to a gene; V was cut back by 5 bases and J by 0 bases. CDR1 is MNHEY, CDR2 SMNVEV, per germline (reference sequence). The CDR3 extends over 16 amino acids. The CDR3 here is CASSPGGFYPSYEQYF. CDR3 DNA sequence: TGTGCCAGCAGTCCAGGGGGTTTTTATCCCTCCTACGAGCAGTACTTC.

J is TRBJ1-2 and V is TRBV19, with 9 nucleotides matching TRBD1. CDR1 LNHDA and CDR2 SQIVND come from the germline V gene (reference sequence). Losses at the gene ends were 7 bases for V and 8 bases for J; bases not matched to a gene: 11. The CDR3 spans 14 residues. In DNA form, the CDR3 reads TGTGCCAGTACCCTCGACAGGGGGTCGGGCGGCTACACCTTC. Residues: CASTLDRGSGGYTF.

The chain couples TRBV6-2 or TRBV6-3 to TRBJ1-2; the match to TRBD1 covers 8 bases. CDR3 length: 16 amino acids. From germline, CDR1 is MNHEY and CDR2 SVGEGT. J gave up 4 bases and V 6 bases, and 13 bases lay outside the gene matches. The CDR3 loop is CASSSTPGTGRYGYTF. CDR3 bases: TGTGCCAGCAGCTCAACCCCCGGGACAGGTCGCTATGGCTACACCTTC.

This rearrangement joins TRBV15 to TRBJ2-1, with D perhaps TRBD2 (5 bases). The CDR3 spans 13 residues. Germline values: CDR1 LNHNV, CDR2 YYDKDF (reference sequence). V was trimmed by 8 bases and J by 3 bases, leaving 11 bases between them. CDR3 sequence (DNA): TGTGCCACCCGGGAAATCTTCTACAATGAGCAGTTCTTC. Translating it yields CATREIFYNEQFF. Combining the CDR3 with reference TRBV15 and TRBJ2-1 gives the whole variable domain DAMVIQNPRYQVTQFGKPVTLSCSQTLNHNVMYWYQQKSSQAPKLLFHYYDKDFNNEADTPDNFQSRRPNTSFCFLDIRSPGLGDTAMYLCATREIFYNEQFFGPGTRLTVL.

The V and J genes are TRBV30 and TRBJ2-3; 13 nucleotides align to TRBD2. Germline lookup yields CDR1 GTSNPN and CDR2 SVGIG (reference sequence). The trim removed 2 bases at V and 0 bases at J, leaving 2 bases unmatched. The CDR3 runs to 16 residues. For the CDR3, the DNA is TGTGCCTGGAGTCAGGGACTAGCGGGGAGCACAGATACGCAGTATTTT. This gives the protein CAWSQGLAGSTDTQYF.

The CDR3 spells CSASSGLASTDTQYF. CDR3 sequence (DNA): TGCAGTGCTAGTTCTGGACTAGCGAGCACAGATACGCAGTATTTT. The chain joins TRBV20-1 to TRBJ2-3; 9 nucleotides agree with TRBD2. The trim removed 3 bases at V and 0 bases at J, leaving 4 bases unmatched. There are 15 residues in the CDR3. Per the germline V gene, CDR1 is DFQATT and CDR2 is SNEGSKA (reference sequence).

The chain's CDR3 is CATSRDLGRGGNQPQHF. CDR3 DNA: TGTGCCACCAGCAGAGATTTGGGGCGCGGTGGCAATCAGCCCCAGCATTTT. The chain has TRBV15 and TRBJ1-5; D possibly corresponds to TRBD1 (5 bases). Germline V gives CDR1 LNHNV, CDR2 YYDKDF (reference sequence). This CDR3 contains 17 residues. V gave up 0 bases and J gave up 2 bases, with 14 bases separating them.

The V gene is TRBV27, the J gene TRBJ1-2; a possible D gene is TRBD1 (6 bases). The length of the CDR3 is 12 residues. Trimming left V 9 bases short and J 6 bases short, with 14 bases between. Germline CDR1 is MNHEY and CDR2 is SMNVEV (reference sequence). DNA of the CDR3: TGTGCCAGTTCTCAGGGACACCATGGCTACACCTTC. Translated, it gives CASSQGHHGYTF.

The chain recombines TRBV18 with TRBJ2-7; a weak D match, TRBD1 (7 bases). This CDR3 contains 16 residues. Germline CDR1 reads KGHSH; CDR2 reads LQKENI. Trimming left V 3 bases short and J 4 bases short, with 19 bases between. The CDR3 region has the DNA TGTGCCAGCTCACCGGCCCAGGGGGGCAGGGGTTACGAGCAGTACTTC. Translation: CASSPAQGGRGYEQYF.

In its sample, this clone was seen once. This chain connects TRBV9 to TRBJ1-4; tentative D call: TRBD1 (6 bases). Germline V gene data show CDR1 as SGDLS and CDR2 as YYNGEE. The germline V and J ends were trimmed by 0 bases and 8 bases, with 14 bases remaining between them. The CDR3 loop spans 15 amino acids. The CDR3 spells CASSVAPDSHEKLFF. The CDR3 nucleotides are TGTGCCAGCAGCGTAGCTCCGGACAGCCACGAAAAACTGTTTTTT. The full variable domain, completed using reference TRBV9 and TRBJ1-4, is DSGVTQTPKHLITATGQRVTLRCSPRSGDLSVYWYQQSLDQGLQFLIQYYNGEERAKGNILERFSAQQFPDLHSELNLSSLELGDSALYFCASSVAPDSHEKLFFGSGTQLSVL.

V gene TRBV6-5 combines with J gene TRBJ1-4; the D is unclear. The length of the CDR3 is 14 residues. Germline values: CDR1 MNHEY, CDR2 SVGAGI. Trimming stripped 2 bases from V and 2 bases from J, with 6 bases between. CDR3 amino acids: CASSYTQTNEKLFF. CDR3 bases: TGTGCCAGCAGTTACACACAGACTAATGAAAAACTGTTTTTT.

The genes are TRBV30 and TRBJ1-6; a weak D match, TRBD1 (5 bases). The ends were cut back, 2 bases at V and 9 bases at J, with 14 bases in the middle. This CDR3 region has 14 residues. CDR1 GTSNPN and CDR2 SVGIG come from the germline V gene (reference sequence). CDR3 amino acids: CAWSRSRRGSPLHF. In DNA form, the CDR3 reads TGTGCCTGGAGTAGATCCCGGAGGGGTTCACCCCTCCACTTT.

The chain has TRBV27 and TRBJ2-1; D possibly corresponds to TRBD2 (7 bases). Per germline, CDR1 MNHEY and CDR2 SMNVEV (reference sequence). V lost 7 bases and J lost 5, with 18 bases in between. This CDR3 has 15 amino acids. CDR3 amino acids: CASTVAGRGHNEQFF. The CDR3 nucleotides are TGTGCCAGCACCGTGGCCGGGCGGGGGCACAATGAGCAGTTCTTC.

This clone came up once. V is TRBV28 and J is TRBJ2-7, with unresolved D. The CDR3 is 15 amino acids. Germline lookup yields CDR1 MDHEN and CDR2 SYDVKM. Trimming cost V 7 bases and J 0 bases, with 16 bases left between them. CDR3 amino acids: CASTLDPTSSYEQYF. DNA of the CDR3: TGTGCCAGCACCCTAGACCCCACCAGCTCCTACGAGCAGTACTTC.

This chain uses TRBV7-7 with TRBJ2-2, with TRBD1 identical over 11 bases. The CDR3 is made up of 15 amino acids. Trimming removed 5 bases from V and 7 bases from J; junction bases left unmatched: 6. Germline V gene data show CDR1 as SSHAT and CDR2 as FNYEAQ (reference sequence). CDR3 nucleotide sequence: TGTGCCAGCAGCCCCGGACAGGGGGCTGTCGGGGAGCTGTTTTTT. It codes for CASSPGQGAVGELFF.

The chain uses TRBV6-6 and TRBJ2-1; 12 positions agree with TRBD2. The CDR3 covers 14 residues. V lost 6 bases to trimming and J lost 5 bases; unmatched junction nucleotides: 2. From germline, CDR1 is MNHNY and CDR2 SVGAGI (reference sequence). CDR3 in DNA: TGTGCCAGCAGACGACTAGCGGGAGACAATGAGCAGTTCTTC. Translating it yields CASRRLAGDNEQFF.

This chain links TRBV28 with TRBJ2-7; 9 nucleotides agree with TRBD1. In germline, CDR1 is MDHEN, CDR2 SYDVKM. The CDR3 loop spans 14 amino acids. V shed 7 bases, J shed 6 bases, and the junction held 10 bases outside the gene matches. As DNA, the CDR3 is TGTGCCAGCATCCCCAGACAGGGGGTGAGCGAGCAGTACTTC. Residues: CASIPRQGVSEQYF.

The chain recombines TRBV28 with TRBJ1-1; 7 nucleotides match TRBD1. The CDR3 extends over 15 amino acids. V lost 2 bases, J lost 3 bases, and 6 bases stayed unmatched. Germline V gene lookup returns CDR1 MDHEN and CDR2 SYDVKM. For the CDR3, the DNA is TGTGCCAGCAGTTTAGAGGGCCAGGGGGACACTGAAGCTTTCTTT. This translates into CASSLEGQGDTEAFF. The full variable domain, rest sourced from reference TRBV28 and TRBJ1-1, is DVKVTQSSRYLVKRTGEKVFLECVQDMDHENMFWYRQDPGLGLRLIYFSYDVKMKEKGDIPEGYSVSREKKERFSLILESASTNQTSMYLCASSLEGQGDTEAFFGQGTRLTVV.

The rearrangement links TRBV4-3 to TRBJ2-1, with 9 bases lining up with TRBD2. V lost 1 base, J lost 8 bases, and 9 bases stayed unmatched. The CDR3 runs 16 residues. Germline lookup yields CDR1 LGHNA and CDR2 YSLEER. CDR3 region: CASSQGRSGRRHEQFF. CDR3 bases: TGCGCCAGCAGCCAAGGTCGGAGCGGGAGGCGTCATGAGCAGTTCTTC.

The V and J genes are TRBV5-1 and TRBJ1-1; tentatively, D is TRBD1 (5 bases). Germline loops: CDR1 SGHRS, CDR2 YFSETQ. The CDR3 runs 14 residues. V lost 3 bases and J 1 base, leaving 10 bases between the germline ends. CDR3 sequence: CASSSGLRNTEAFF. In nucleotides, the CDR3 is TGCGCCAGCAGCTCGGGACTTAGGAACACTGAAGCTTTCTTT.

This chain's CDR3 is CASSRQGNNQPQHF. In nucleotides, the CDR3 is TGTGCCAGCTCACGACAGGGGAACAATCAGCCCCAGCATTTT. This chain connects TRBV18 to TRBJ1-5; 8 positions match TRBD1. The V segment lost 4 bases and the J segment 3 bases; nucleotides outside the gene matches: 2. CDR3 length: 14 amino acids. Germline values: CDR1 KGHSH, CDR2 LQKENI.

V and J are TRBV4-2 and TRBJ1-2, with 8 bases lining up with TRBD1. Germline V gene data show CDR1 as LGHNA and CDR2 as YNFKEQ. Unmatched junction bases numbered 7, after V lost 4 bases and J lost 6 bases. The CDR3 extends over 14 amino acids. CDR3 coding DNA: TGTGCCAGCAGCCCCCCGACAGGGGAGAATGGCTACACCTTC. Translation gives CASSPPTGENGYTF.

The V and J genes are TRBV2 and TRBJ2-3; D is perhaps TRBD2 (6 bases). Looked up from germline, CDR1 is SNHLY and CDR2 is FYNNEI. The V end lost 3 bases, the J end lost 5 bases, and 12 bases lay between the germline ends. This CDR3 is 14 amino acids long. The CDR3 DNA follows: TGTGCCAGCAGTGAGGCGGGGTCGGGAGATACGCAGTATTTT. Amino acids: CASSEAGSGDTQYF.

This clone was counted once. CDR3: CASSLQGAGANVLTF. CDR3 DNA sequence: TGTGCCAGCAGTTTACAGGGGGCTGGGGCCAACGTCCTGACTTTC. The J gene is TRBJ2-6, the V gene TRBV6-5; 8 bases agree with TRBD1. The V gene's germline CDR1 is MNHEY and CDR2 SVGAGI. The CDR3 extends over 15 amino acids. V shed 4 bases, J shed 2 bases, and the junction held 1 base outside the gene matches.